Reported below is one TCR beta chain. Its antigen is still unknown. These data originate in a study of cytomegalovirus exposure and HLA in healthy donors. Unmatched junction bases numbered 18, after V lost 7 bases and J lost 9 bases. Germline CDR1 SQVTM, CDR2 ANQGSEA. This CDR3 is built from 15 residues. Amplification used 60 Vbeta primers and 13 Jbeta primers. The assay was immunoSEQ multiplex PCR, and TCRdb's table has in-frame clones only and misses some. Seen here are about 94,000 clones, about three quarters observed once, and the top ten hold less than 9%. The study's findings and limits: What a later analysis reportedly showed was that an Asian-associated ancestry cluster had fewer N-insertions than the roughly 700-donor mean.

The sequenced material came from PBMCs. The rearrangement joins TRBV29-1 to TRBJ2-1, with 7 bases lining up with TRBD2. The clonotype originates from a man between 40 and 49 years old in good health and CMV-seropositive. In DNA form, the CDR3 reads TGCAGCGCTCCTCCTCCGGGACTAACCTGGGGTGAGCAGTTCTTC. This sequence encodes CSAPPPGLTWGEQFF.